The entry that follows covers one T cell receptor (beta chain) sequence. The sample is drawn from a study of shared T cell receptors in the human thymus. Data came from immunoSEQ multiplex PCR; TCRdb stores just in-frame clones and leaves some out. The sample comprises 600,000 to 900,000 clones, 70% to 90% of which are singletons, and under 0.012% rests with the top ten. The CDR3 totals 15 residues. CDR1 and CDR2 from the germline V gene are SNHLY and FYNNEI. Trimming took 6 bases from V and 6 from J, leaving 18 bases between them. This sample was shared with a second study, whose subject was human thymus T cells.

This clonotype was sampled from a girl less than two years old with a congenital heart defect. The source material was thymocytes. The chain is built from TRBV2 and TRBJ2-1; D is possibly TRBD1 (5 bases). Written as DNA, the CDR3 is TGTGCCAGCAGAGACTCAGGGTCCCGGTCCAATGAGCAGTTCTTC. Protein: CASRDSGSRSNEQFF. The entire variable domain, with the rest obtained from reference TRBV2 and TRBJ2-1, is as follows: EPEVTQTPSHQVTQMGQEVILRCVPISNHLYFYWYRQILGQKVEFLVSFYNNEISEKSEIFDDQFSVERPDGSNFTLKIRSTKLEDSAMYFCASRDSGSRSNEQFFGPGTRLTVL.